This T cell receptor beta chain was obtained from a study of preoperative IRX-2 immunotherapy in early breast cancer. Noted treatment: preoperative locoregional IRX-2 cytokine immunotherapy. Patients received preoperative, locoregional IRX-2 cytokine immunotherapy in a phase Ib study. This table comes from immunoSEQ multiplex PCR, and its TCRdb copy is limited to in-frame clones, with some not included. The repertoire holds approximately 98,000 clones, 70% to 90% seen once, with approximately 2% in the top ten. The source material was tumor tissue, sampled after IRX-2 immunotherapy. The clonotype comes from a human donor with breast cancer.

The CDR3 DNA sequence: TGTGCCTGGAGTAGGACTAGCGGGAGCTCCTACAATGAGCAGTTCTTC. Encoded protein: CAWSRTSGSSYNEQFF. The chain recombines TRBV30 with TRBJ2-1; 13 bases align to TRBD2. The CDR3 is 16 residues long. Germline V gene data show CDR1 as GTSNPN and CDR2 as SVGIG (reference sequence). V lost 2 bases, J lost 0 bases, and 1 base stayed unmatched.